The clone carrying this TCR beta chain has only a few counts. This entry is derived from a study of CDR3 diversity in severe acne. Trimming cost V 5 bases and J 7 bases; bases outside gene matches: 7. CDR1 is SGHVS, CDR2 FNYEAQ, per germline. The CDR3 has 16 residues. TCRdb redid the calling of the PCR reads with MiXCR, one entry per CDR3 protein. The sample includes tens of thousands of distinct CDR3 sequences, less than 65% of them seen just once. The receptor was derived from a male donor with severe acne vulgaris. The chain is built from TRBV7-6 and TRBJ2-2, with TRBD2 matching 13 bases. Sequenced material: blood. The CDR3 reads CASSLGLAGVIGELFF. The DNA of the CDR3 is TGTGCCAGCAGCCTCGGACTAGCGGGGGTGATCGGGGAGCTGTTTTTT.